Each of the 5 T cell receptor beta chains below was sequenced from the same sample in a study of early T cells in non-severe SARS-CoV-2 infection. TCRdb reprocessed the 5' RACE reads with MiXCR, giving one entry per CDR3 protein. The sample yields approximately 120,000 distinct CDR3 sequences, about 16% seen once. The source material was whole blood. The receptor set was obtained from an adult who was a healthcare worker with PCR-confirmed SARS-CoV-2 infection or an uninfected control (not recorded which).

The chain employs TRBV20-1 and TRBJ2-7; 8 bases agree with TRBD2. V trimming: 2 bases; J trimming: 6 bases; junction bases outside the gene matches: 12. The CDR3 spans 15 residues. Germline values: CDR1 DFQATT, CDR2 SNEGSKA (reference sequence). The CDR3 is CSARLAGSTSGEQYF. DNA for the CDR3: TGCAGTGCTAGACTAGCGGGCTCCACTTCTGGCGAGCAGTACTTC.

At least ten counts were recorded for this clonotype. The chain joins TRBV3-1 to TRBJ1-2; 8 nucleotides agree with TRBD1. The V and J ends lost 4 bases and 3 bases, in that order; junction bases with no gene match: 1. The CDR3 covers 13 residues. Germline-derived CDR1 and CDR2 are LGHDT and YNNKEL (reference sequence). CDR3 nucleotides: TGTGCCAGCAGCCTGGGACAGGACTATGGCTACACCTTC. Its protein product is CASSLGQDYGYTF.

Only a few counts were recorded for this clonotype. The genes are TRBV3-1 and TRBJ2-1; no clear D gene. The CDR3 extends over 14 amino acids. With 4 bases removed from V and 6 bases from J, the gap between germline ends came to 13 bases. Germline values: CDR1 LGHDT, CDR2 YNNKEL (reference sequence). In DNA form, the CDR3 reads TGTGCCAGCAGCCTCCTCCGGTTAGGCAATGAGCAGTTCTTC. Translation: CASSLLRLGNEQFF.

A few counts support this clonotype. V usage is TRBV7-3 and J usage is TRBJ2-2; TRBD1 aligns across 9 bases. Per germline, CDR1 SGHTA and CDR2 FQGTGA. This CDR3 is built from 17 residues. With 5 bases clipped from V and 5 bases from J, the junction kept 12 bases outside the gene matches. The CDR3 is CASSLFGTGRETGELFF. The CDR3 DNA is TGTGCCAGCAGCCTTTTCGGGACAGGGAGGGAAACCGGGGAGCTGTTTTTT.

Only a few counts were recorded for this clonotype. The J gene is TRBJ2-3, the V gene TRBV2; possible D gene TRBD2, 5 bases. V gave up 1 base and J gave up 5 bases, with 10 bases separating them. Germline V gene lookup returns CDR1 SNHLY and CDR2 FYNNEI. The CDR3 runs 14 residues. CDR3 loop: CASSEGTPGDTQYF. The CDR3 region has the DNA TGTGCCAGCAGTGAAGGGACTCCAGGAGATACGCAGTATTTT.